Given below is one T cell receptor (beta chain) in context. Assay used: immunoSEQ multiplex PCR; TCRdb lists only in-frame clones, some missing. This sample carries under 400,000 clones, roughly 90% of them seen once, and the ten largest clones take roughly 2.9%. Trimming took 2 bases from V and 8 from J; bases not matched to a gene: 9. The CDR3 sequence is 16 residues long. Germline-derived CDR1 and CDR2 are LNHNV and YYDKDF (reference sequence). The data originate from a study of blood T cell repertoires in COVID-19. The chain links TRBV15 to TRBJ1-2, with TRBD1 matching 12 bases. This TCR was sampled from a woman aged 25 to 39 with COVID-19, enrolled during active disease. The sample taken for sequencing was peripheral blood. CDR3 nucleotide sequence: TGTGCCACCAGCAGAACCGGGACAGGGGGCGCGGGCGGCTACACCTTC. This translates into CATSRTGTGGAGGYTF.